This T cell receptor (beta chain) was sequenced during a study of blood T cell repertoires in COVID-19. As for the study in general: The study drew acute and convalescent COVID-19 samples from the United States, Italy and Spain. The cDNA or gDNA used as material had been derived from T cells, B-cell-depleted T cells, or PBMCs.

Original methodology: For nucleated cells, counts were estimated from reference gene primer amplification. Measured with immunoSEQ multiplex PCR; TCRdb has only the in-frame clones, and not every one. The DNA was the basis for D and trimming; V, J and clone size are from that table. The sample shows around 200,000 clones, about 86% of them seen only once. The CDR3 sequence is 19 residues long. Sequenced input: peripheral blood. V usage is TRBV21-1 and J usage is TRBJ2-2; TRBD2, as called in the table, went unchecked against the DNA. TRBV21-1 is a pseudogene segment. The sequence derives from a man between 50 and 59 years old with active or convalescent COVID-19. CDR3 in amino acids: CASSKCPPSWGENTGELFF. Written as DNA, the CDR3 is TGTGCCAGCAGCAAATGTCCCCCCTCCTGGGGAGAGAACACCGGGGAGCTGTTTTTT.